The 3 T cell receptor beta chains listed next were all sequenced from one sample in a study of blood T cell repertoires in COVID-19. Clones were read by immunoSEQ multiplex PCR, and TCRdb kept only the in-frame ones, dropping some. The data hold about 380,000 clones, with almost 90% observed a single time. Input material: peripheral blood. The source of these receptors is a man between 18 and 35 years old with active or convalescent COVID-19.

The CDR3 DNA reads TGCGCCAGCAGCTCCGAAGACAGGTTGATCAACGAGCAGTACTTC. Protein sequence: CASSSEDRLINEQYF. This sequence joins TRBV5-1 and TRBJ2-7; a possible D gene is TRBD1 (6 bases). Germline V gene lookup returns CDR1 SGHRS and CDR2 YFSETQ. This CDR3 is 15 amino acids long. V lost 3 bases and J 5 bases, leaving 18 bases between the germline ends.

A note on this clone: Mismatch with germline at one junction end may stem from a read error. V and J are TRBV27 and TRBJ2-6, with TRBD1 matching over 7 bases. The CDR3 runs to 16 residues. Germline V lookup: CDR1 MNHEY, CDR2 SMNVEV (reference sequence). The CDR3 spells CASSLIGGSGANVLTF. As DNA, the CDR3 is TGTGCCAGCAGTTTAATAGGGGGCTCTGGGGCCAACGTGCTGACTTTC.

The V gene is TRBV29-1, the J gene TRBJ2-7; possible D gene TRBD2, 6 bases. The length of the CDR3 is 11 residues. Germline CDR1 is SQVTM and CDR2 is ANQGSEA. The V end was cut by 7 bases, the J end by 9 bases, with 16 bases between. CDR3 nucleotides: TGCAGCGGGGGGGAGAGAGGAGGGCAGTACTTC. Translating gives CSGGERGGQYF.